The clone carrying this T cell receptor beta chain was found a few times. Its antigen is undetermined. The sample is drawn from a study of T cell repertoires in cytomegalovirus infection. Whole-study context: The public TCR beta signatures pointed to both CMV infection and matching HLA type.

Study conclusions and caveats: Ex vivo responses were dominated by HLA-C-restricted CMV-specific TCR beta clonotypes. Cumulated frequencies of public TCR beta families served to identify carriers of CMV plus the relevant HLA.

The germline V gene has CDR1 MNHNS and CDR2 SASEGT. This CDR3 comprises 14 residues. V lost 10 bases and J 0 bases, leaving 15 bases between the germline ends. TCRdb itself ran the reads through MiXCR, one entry per CDR3 protein. The repertoire has a few hundred thousand distinct CDR3 sequences, more than 8% of them found once; the top ten carry approximately 4.7%. Sequencing was done on a sample of PBMCs. The receptor's source is a human donor in good health (CMV status not recorded). Some clones in this sample may be carry-over from other donors' samples. The chain links TRBV6-1 to TRBJ1-2, with a possible D match to TRBD1 (5 bases). Here the CDR3 reads CATKSGGANYGYTF. CDR3 bases: TGTGCCACCAAATCGGGGGGAGCTAACTATGGCTACACCTTC.